Shown below are 21 T cell receptor beta chains from a single sample sequenced in a study of blood T cells in healthy people across ages. It was with a sample-barcoded 5' primer and a J-beta primer mix that a second PCR of about 7 to 12 cycles was run. TCRdb itself ran the 5' RACE reads through MiXCR, one entry per CDR3 protein. The profile shows about 570,000 distinct CDR3 sequences, 27% of them singletons. Specimen: blood. Receptors were obtained from a woman aged 70 to 79 in good health.

The chain employs TRBV12-3 or TRBV12-4 and TRBJ2-1; 9 bases line up with TRBD2. The end of the DNA is better explained by TRBJ2-7, so the J call may be wrong. The CDR3 consists of 15 residues. The CDR3 coding sequence is TGTGCCAGCAGTCCCCGGAGGCGGGGGGGTATCGAGCAGTACTTC. It translates to CASSPRRRGGIEQYF.

V is TRBV19 and J is TRBJ2-7, with D hard to call. Trimming cost V 4 bases and J 3 bases, with 7 bases left between them. Germline CDR1 is LNHDA and CDR2 is SQIVND (reference sequence). The CDR3 runs 12 residues. The CDR3: CASSREFYEQYF. CDR3 in DNA: TGTGCCAGTAGTAGGGAATTCTACGAGCAGTACTTC.

There are a few counts of this clonotype. The V call is TRBV12-3 or TRBV12-4, the J call TRBJ2-2; possible D gene TRBD2, 6 bases. The CDR3 has 12 residues. V lost 10 bases and J 5 bases, leaving 11 bases between the germline ends. In DNA, the CDR3 is TGTGCCACCCGACGGGGGACCGGGGAGCTGTTTTTT. Translated: CATRRGTGELFF.

V gene TRBV5-5 combines with J gene TRBJ1-4; perhaps TRBD1 as D (6 bases). The length of the CDR3 is 15 residues. V lost 4 bases to trimming and J lost 5 bases, with 15 bases between them. Germline CDR1 reads SGHKS; CDR2 reads YYEKEE (reference sequence). The CDR3 DNA sequence: TGTGCCAGCAGCGGACCTCGGGGGGCGAATGAAAAACTGTTTTTT. Translated: CASSGPRGANEKLFF. The full variable domain, completed using reference TRBV5-5 and TRBJ1-4, is DAGVTQSPTHLIKTRGQQVTLRCSPISGHKSVSWYQQVLGQGPQFIFQYYEKEERGRGNFPDRFSARQFPNYSSELNVNALLLGDSALYLCASSGPRGANEKLFFGSGTQLSVL.

For this clonotype: One junction end disagrees with the germline gene, perhaps due to a read error. The chain is built from TRBV10-3 and TRBJ1-2; the D is unclear. The CDR3 totals 14 residues. The germline V gene has CDR1 ENHRY and CDR2 SYGVKD. As DNA, the CDR3 is TGTACCATCAGTACAAGGACGGAAGCCTATGGCTACACCTTC. Protein sequence: CTISTRTEAYGYTF.

The V gene is TRBV7-2, the J gene TRBJ2-5; tentative D call: TRBD2 (5 bases). The J call is doubtful: the DNA matches TRBJ2-7 better. The CDR3 consists of 16 residues. CDR1 is SGHTA and CDR2 is FQGNSA in the germline V gene. The CDR3 DNA follows: TGTGCCAGCAGCTTTCACAGTGAGGGAATTCGTTACGAGCAGTACTTC. Its protein is CASSFHSEGIRYEQYF.

The chain carries TRBV20-1 and TRBJ2-5; D is unclear. This CDR3 has 11 residues. Germline CDR1 and CDR2: DFQATT and SNEGSKA (reference sequence). The CDR3 loop is CSAWLGETQYF. CDR3 in DNA: TGCAGCGCCTGGCTTGGAGAGACCCAGTACTTC.

V gene TRBV7-9 combines with J gene TRBJ2-7; possibly TRBD2 for D (6 bases). Germline assignment: CDR1 SEHNR and CDR2 FQNEAQ (reference sequence). CDR3 length equals 12 residues. Between the trimmed V and J ends, which lost 6 bases and 5 bases, there was a span of 11 bases. CDR3 region: CASRQSSDEQYF. CDR3 nucleotides: TGTGCCAGCAGGCAATCTAGCGACGAGCAGTACTTC.

The rearrangement links TRBV7-6 to TRBJ1-1, with D maybe TRBD1 (5 bases). This CDR3 region has 12 residues. Germline V gene data show CDR1 as SGHVS and CDR2 as FNYEAQ. Trimming stripped 2 bases from V and 9 bases from J, with 10 bases between. In DNA, the CDR3 is TGTGCCAGCAGCTTATCGGCAGGGAAAGCTTTCTTT. This translates into CASSLSAGKAFF.

The chain employs TRBV11-2 and TRBJ2-5; D ambiguous. The germline V and J ends were trimmed by 1 base and 1 base, with 10 bases remaining between them. Germline V gene data show CDR1 as SGHAT and CDR2 as FQNNGV. The CDR3 loop spans 15 amino acids. Here the CDR3 reads CASSLGPRSQETQYF. CDR3 nucleotides: TGTGCCAGCAGCTTAGGCCCTCGCAGCCAAGAGACCCAGTACTTC. Full variable domain (missing parts from reference TRBV11-2 and TRBJ2-5): EAGVAQSPRYKIIEKRQSVAFWCNPISGHATLYWYQQILGQGPKLLIQFQNNGVVDDSQLPKDRFSAERLKGVDSTLKIQPAKLEDSAVYLCASSLGPRSQETQYFGPGTRLLVL.

J is TRBJ2-1 and V is TRBV20-1; TRBD2 is a possible D gene (5 bases). V was shortened by 2 bases and J by 9 bases, with 17 bases between the two germline ends. The CDR3 runs to 14 residues. Per germline, CDR1 DFQATT and CDR2 SNEGSKA (reference sequence). The CDR3 here is CSARNPSSWREQFF. The CDR3 coding sequence is TGCAGTGCTAGAAACCCTAGCAGCTGGCGTGAGCAGTTCTTC.

This clonotype was seen repeatedly, ten times or more. The chain has TRBV7-2 and TRBJ2-3, with TRBD2 matching 14 bases. Looked up from germline, CDR1 is SGHTA and CDR2 is FQGNSA. The CDR3 has 16 residues. V lost 4 bases to trimming and J lost 1 base; unmatched junction nucleotides: 1. The CDR3 loop reads CASSSGLAGGTDTQYF. The CDR3 region has the DNA TGTGCCAGCAGCTCGGGACTAGCGGGGGGCACAGATACGCAGTATTTT.

In its sample, this clonotype was seen a few times. As DNA, the CDR3 is TGCAGCGCCTGGGAGGCAACTAATGAAAAACTGTTTTTT. Amino acid sequence: CSAWEATNEKLFF. This rearrangement joins TRBV29-1 to TRBJ1-4; no firm D call. Germline CDR1 and CDR2: SQVTM and ANQGSEA. The CDR3 contains 13 residues. The V gene lost 7 bases and the J gene lost 0 bases, with 9 bases spanning the gap.

The chain employs TRBV20-1 and TRBJ2-2; 8 nucleotides align to TRBD2. Germline CDR1 and CDR2: DFQATT and SNEGSKA (reference sequence). J was trimmed by 7 bases and V by 1 base; bases with no gene match: 5. The CDR3 consists of 14 residues. The CDR3 spells CSARGRGGHGELFF. The CDR3 nucleotides are TGCAGTGCTAGAGGCCGGGGGGGCCACGGGGAGCTGTTTTTT.

This clonotype occurred a few times. V is TRBV5-1 and J is TRBJ2-5, with D unclear. Germline CDR1 SGHRS, CDR2 YFSETQ. Trimming shortened V by 4 bases and J by 2 bases, and 12 bases separated the two germline ends. The CDR3 totals 14 residues. The CDR3 sequence is CASSITDGQETQYF. CDR3 bases: TGCGCCAGCAGCATTACGGACGGACAAGAGACCCAGTACTTC.

This clonotype was counted between two and nine times. This CDR3 reads CSVEGSYTNTGELFF. Here the CDR3 DNA reads TGCAGCGTTGAGGGATCCTATACGAACACCGGGGAGCTGTTTTTT. This sequence joins TRBV29-1 and TRBJ2-2; D is undetermined. The V gene lost 3 bases and the J gene lost 0 bases, with 11 bases spanning the gap. Germline V gives CDR1 SQVTM, CDR2 ANQGSEA. The CDR3 contains 15 residues.

V usage is TRBV7-9 and J usage is TRBJ2-6, with a possible D match to TRBD1 (6 bases). Germline-derived CDR1 and CDR2 are SEHNR and FQNEAQ (reference sequence). V was cut by 9 bases and J by 0 bases, with 9 bases left in between. This CDR3 has 14 amino acids. The CDR3: CASTQGSGANVLTF. In DNA, the CDR3 is TGTGCCAGTACACAGGGCTCTGGGGCCAACGTCCTGACTTTC.

The chain is built from TRBV7-2 and TRBJ2-7, with D maybe TRBD1 (6 bases). Trimming took off 4 bases at V and 3 bases at J, with 16 bases between the two ends. Germline V gives CDR1 SGHTA, CDR2 FQGNSA. This CDR3 region has 15 residues. CDR3 sequence reads: CASSSTGLSVYEQYF. The CDR3 coding sequence is TGTGCCAGCAGCTCGACAGGTTTGTCCGTCTACGAGCAGTACTTC.

The chain couples TRBV12-5 to TRBJ1-2, with 9 bases identical to TRBD1. The CDR3 is 15 amino acids. V lost 4 bases to trimming and J lost 1 base; unmatched junction nucleotides: 4. Germline V gene lookup returns CDR1 LGHNT and CDR2 FRNRAP. The CDR3, as DNA: TGTGCTAGTGGTTCCGGACAGGGGAGTAACTATGGCTACACCTTC. This gives the protein CASGSGQGSNYGYTF.

This chain joins TRBV4-3 and TRBJ2-2, with TRBD1 as a possible D gene (5 bases). The CDR3 consists of 17 residues. V was clipped by 1 base and J by 0 bases, with 12 bases between them. The germline V gene encodes CDR1 LGHNA and CDR2 YSLEER. This chain's CDR3 is CASSQVAGPANTGELFF. The CDR3 DNA is TGCGCCAGCAGCCAAGTGGCAGGGCCTGCGAACACCGGGGAGCTGTTTTTT.

The V and J genes are TRBV20-1 and TRBJ2-1, with 7 bases identical to TRBD1. CDR3 length: 12 amino acids. Germline V gene sequence: CDR1 DFQATT, CDR2 SNEGSKA (reference sequence). V shed 4 bases and J 8 bases; nucleotides not matched to a gene: 5. CDR3 DNA sequence: TGCAGTGCTATTTCACAGGGGTATGAGCAGTTCTTC. Encoded protein: CSAISQGYEQFF.